Listed below are T cell receptor beta chains from one sample, sequenced in a study of response to subunit inactivated influenza vaccine. TCRdb reprocessed the RT-PCR reads via MiXCR and lists one record per CDR3 protein. The sample yields more than 700,000 distinct CDR3 sequences, around 20% seen once. The input for sequencing was PBMCs from blood, taken 4 to 6 days after vaccination. The source is a man in his forties or fifties who received an inactivated influenza vaccine. CDR3s include the opening cysteine and the closing phenylalanine or tryptophan. Fields, in order: clone size, V gene, J gene, D gene, CDR3 DNA, CDR3 protein. A D gene is named only where the DNA matches it firmly. Some rows have no size entry. The others give once, few or many, or a class for an expanded clone.

>.|TRBV29-1|TRBJ2-5|TRBD2
TGCAGCGCACCTAGCGGGGGGGCATCAGAGACCCAGTACTTC
CSAPSGGASETQYF
>.|TRBV20-1|TRBJ2-1|TRBD2
TGCAGTGCTAGAGGAAGCGGGAGGATCTATGAGCAGTTCTTC
CSARGSGRIYEQFF
>.|TRBV27|TRBJ1-1|TRBD1
TGTGCCAGCAGCCCCGGGACAGTCAGGAACACTGAAGCTTTCTTT
CASSPGTVRNTEAFF
>.|TRBV5-6|TRBJ2-3|.
TGTGCCAGCAGCAAGGAGGTGCGGGGTTTGGATACGCAGTATTTT
CASSKEVRGLDTQYF
>.|TRBV4-2|TRBJ2-1|.
TGTGCCAGCAACGAAAGGGCGGGGCACTCCAATTACAATGAGCAGTTCTTC
CASNERAGHSNYNEQFF
>few|TRBV7-2|TRBJ2-5|.
TGTGCCAGCAGCTTAAAGGGAGGACAGACCCAGTACTTC
CASSLKGGQTQYF
>few|TRBV20-1|TRBJ1-1|.
TGCAGTGCTAGACCTCCGGAGAGGGGCATTAGGATCACTGAAGCTTTCTTT
CSARPPERGIRITEAFF
>.|TRBV7-2|TRBJ2-2|TRBD1
TGTGCCAGCAGCTGGGACAGGGAGTCCGGGGAGCTGTTTTTT
CASSWDRESGELFF
>.|TRBV5-1|TRBJ2-7|.
TGCGCCAGCAGCTTGGTGGGGGGCGCGGTGAACGAGCAGTACTTC
CASSLVGGAVNEQYF
>.|TRBV15|TRBJ2-7|TRBD2
TGTGCCACCAGCAGAGCCCTGGGGAGGGGCTACGAGCAGTACTTC
CATSRALGRGYEQYF
>.|TRBV4-1|TRBJ2-7|.
TGCGCCAGCAGCCAGCACAACGAGCAGTACTTC
CASSQHNEQYF
>few|TRBV10-3|TRBJ2-2|.
TGTGCCATCAGTGACCCTAGCGACAACACCGGGGAGCTGTTTTTT
CAISDPSDNTGELFF
>few|TRBV6-5|TRBJ2-5|TRBD2
TGTGCCAGCAGTCACGGACTAGCGGGGGTCCAAGAGACCCAGTACTTC
CASSHGLAGVQETQYF
>.|TRBV4-2|TRBJ1-1|TRBD1
TGTGCCAGCAGCCAAGAAGACCGGACAGGGTGGACCACTGAAGCTTTCTTT
CASSQEDRTGWTTEAFF
>few|TRBV12-3/TRBV12-4|TRBJ1-4|TRBD1
TGTGCCAGCAGTTTAGACCTCCGGGACAGGGGTGAAAAACTGTTTTTT
CASSLDLRDRGEKLFF
>.|TRBV7-9|TRBJ2-3|.
TGTGCCAGCAGCAGGCAGGGGCTATACACAGATACGCAGTATTTT
CASSRQGLYTDTQYF
>.|TRBV5-1|TRBJ2-2|.
TGCGCCAGCAGCTTGGAAGGCGAGATTACCGGGGAGCTGTTTTTT
CASSLEGEITGELFF
>few|TRBV6-2/TRBV6-3|TRBJ2-1|.
TGTGCCGGCAGTCAGCGGAGCTCCTACAATGAGCAGTTCTTC
CAGSQRSSYNEQFF
>.|TRBV5-1|TRBJ2-3|.
TGCGCCAGCAGCTTCAAACGGGATACGCAGTATTTT
CASSFKRDTQYF
>once|TRBV5-5|TRBJ1-1|TRBD1
TGTGCCAGCCTGCTGGGACAGGGGGTTGAAGCTTTCTTT
CASLLGQGVEAFF
>few|TRBV7-2|TRBJ2-1|TRBD2
TGTGCCAGCAGCTTAAGGACTAGCGGGTACTACAATGAGCAGTTCTTC
CASSLRTSGYYNEQFF
>few|TRBV28|TRBJ2-7|.
TGTGCCAGCAGTTTTAGGCGCGAGCAGTACTTC
CASSFRREQYF
>few|TRBV4-3|TRBJ2-1|TRBD2
TGCGCCAGCAGCCAAGCCCTAATGGCGGGAGGGTACAATGAGCAGTTCTTC
CASSQALMAGGYNEQFF